This record looks at one TCR beta chain sequence and its context. The target antigen is unknown. The junction does not match germline at one end; this may be a read error. These data come from a study of blood T cells in healthy people across ages. Total RNA extracted from each sample amounted to at least 5 micrograms. Combining a sample-barcoded 5' primer with a J-beta primer mix, a second PCR ran for roughly 7 to 11 cycles. Each cDNA molecule, via a template-switch adaptor with 12 random nucleotides, was tagged. MiXCR was run by TCRdb on the 5' RACE reads, yielding one entry per CDR3 protein. Here the sample spans about 730,000 distinct CDR3 sequences, more than 40% being singletons. Germline values: CDR1 MNHNY, CDR2 SVGAGI (reference sequence). The CDR3 spans 13 residues. Study-level findings and limits: Unsorted PBMC input precluded a conclusive naive versus antigen-experienced comparison.

This sequence originates from a woman aged 60-70 years in good health. The specimen was blood. The chain employs TRBV6-6 and TRBJ1-2; D is unclear. The CDR3 loop is CASSYDSSYGYTF. The CDR3 DNA is TGCGCCAGCAGTTACGATTCTAGCTATGGCTACACCTTC.